This is a list of T cell receptor beta chains from one sample in a study of blood T cells in healthy people across ages. TCRdb ran MiXCR on the 5' RACE reads and lists one entry per CDR3 protein. The sample records about 780,000 distinct CDR3 sequences, roughly 24% being singletons. This sample also appeared in a second study, on T cells of mothers and their children.

Sequencing was carried out using blood. The receptors come from a boy aged 5-17 years in good health. Each CDR3 is given with its conserved first and last residue. Each record gives: D gene, V gene, J gene, clone size, CDR3 protein, CDR3 DNA. The D gene is left open where the match is weak. Part of the rows lack a size; the others show once, few, many or a class for expanded clones.

D gene: .; V gene: TRBV4-2; J gene: TRBJ1-2; clone size: many; CDR3 protein: CASSPGAGAAIHYGYTF; CDR3 DNA: TGTGCCAGCAGCCCCGGGGCTGGGGCGGCAATCCACTATGGCTACACCTTC
D gene: .; V gene: TRBV7-2; J gene: TRBJ2-4; clone size: few; CDR3 protein: CASSVPGKNIQYF; CDR3 DNA: TGTGCCAGCAGCGTACCGGGTAAAAACATTCAGTACTTC
D gene: .; V gene: TRBV3-1; J gene: TRBJ2-1; clone size: .; CDR3 protein: CASSPIGGSYGSEQFF; CDR3 DNA: TGTGCCAGCAGCCCCATTGGCGGGTCCTATGGCTCTGAGCAGTTCTTC
D gene: TRBD1; V gene: TRBV6-5; J gene: TRBJ1-2; clone size: few; CDR3 protein: CASSPGQGRFYGYTF; CDR3 DNA: TGTGCCAGCAGTCCGGGACAGGGAAGATTCTATGGCTACACCTTC
D gene: .; V gene: TRBV10-3; J gene: TRBJ1-4; clone size: .; CDR3 protein: CAINAPGWSFF; CDR3 DNA: TGTGCCATCAACGCACCGGGATGGAGCTTTTTT
D gene: .; V gene: TRBV30; J gene: TRBJ1-1; clone size: few; CDR3 protein: CAWSRWNTEAFF; CDR3 DNA: TGTGCCTGGAGTCGGTGGAACACTGAAGCTTTCTTT
D gene: .; V gene: TRBV12-3/TRBV12-4; J gene: TRBJ1-4; clone size: once; CDR3 protein: CASSLVGTTFEKLFF; CDR3 DNA: TGTGCCAGCAGTTTAGTCGGGACGACCTTTGAAAAACTGTTTTTT
D gene: .; V gene: TRBV5-1; J gene: TRBJ2-7; clone size: few; CDR3 protein: CASTKGYEQYF; CDR3 DNA: TGCGCCAGCACCAAGGGATACGAGCAGTACTTC
D gene: .; V gene: TRBV7-3; J gene: TRBJ1-1; clone size: .; CDR3 protein: CASSRSPGAEAFF; CDR3 DNA: TGTGCCAGCAGCCGCTCACCTGGGGCTGAAGCTTTCTTT
D gene: .; V gene: TRBV10-3; J gene: TRBJ2-5; clone size: .; CDR3 protein: CAISTAGTYQETQYF; CDR3 DNA: TGTGCCATCAGTACAGCCGGGACATACCAAGAGACCCAGTACTTC
D gene: TRBD1; V gene: TRBV29-1; J gene: TRBJ1-1; clone size: .; CDR3 protein: CSVSDRGRLAFF; CDR3 DNA: TGCAGCGTTTCGGACAGGGGGCGATTGGCTTTCTTT
D gene: TRBD1; V gene: TRBV12-3/TRBV12-4; J gene: TRBJ2-7; clone size: few; CDR3 protein: CASSVTGTGDYEQYF; CDR3 DNA: TGTGCCAGCAGTGTTACCGGGACAGGAGACTACGAGCAGTACTTC
D gene: TRBD1; V gene: TRBV20-1; J gene: TRBJ2-5; clone size: .; CDR3 protein: CGARDTQGAGEQYF; CDR3 DNA: TGCGGTGCTAGAGATACCCAGGGGGCCGGAGAGCAGTACTTC
D gene: .; V gene: TRBV5-1; J gene: TRBJ1-2; clone size: few; CDR3 protein: CASSTGQANYGYTF; CDR3 DNA: TGCGCCAGCAGTACAGGACAAGCTAACTATGGCTACACCTTC
D gene: .; V gene: TRBV20-1; J gene: TRBJ1-1; clone size: few; CDR3 protein: CSGSGGRNTEAFF; CDR3 DNA: TGCAGCGGCAGTGGTGGGAGAAACACTGAAGCTTTCTTT
D gene: TRBD1; V gene: TRBV27; J gene: TRBJ2-1; clone size: few; CDR3 protein: CASSRTGSDEQFF; CDR3 DNA: TGTGCCAGCAGTCGGACAGGGTCCGATGAGCAGTTCTTC
D gene: .; V gene: TRBV20-1; J gene: TRBJ1-1; clone size: .; CDR3 protein: CSAPEKDNTEAFF; CDR3 DNA: TGCAGTGCCCCTGAGAAAGATAACACTGAAGCTTTCTTT
D gene: .; V gene: TRBV20-1; J gene: TRBJ1-5; clone size: .; CDR3 protein: CSASQNRVGQPQHF; CDR3 DNA: TGCAGTGCTAGCCAAAACAGGGTGGGCCAGCCCCAGCATTTT
D gene: .; V gene: TRBV11-2; J gene: TRBJ2-5; clone size: once; CDR3 protein: CASSPGGHTGRQTQYF; CDR3 DNA: TGTGCCAGCAGCCCCGGAGGGCATACAGGGCGACAGACCCAGTACTTC
D gene: .; V gene: TRBV6-1; J gene: TRBJ1-5; clone size: few; CDR3 protein: CASRISGKSGQPQHF; CDR3 DNA: TGTGCCAGCAGAATTTCAGGCAAGTCGGGTCAGCCCCAGCATTTT
D gene: .; V gene: TRBV19; J gene: TRBJ2-3; clone size: .; CDR3 protein: CAGSFLGVDTQYF; CDR3 DNA: TGTGCCGGTAGTTTCCTCGGGGTGGATACGCAGTATTTT
D gene: .; V gene: TRBV14; J gene: TRBJ1-4; clone size: few; CDR3 protein: CASSRGNNEKLFF; CDR3 DNA: TGTGCCAGCAGCCGGGGGAATAATGAAAAACTGTTTTTT
D gene: TRBD2; V gene: TRBV5-1; J gene: TRBJ2-1; clone size: .; CDR3 protein: CASSLEASGGDEQFF; CDR3 DNA: TGCGCCAGCAGCTTGGAGGCTAGCGGGGGGGATGAGCAGTTCTTC
D gene: .; V gene: TRBV7-9; J gene: TRBJ2-3; clone size: few; CDR3 protein: CASSLLIYTSTDTQYF; CDR3 DNA: TGTGCCAGCAGCTTACTGATTTACACTAGCACAGATACGCAGTATTTT
D gene: .; V gene: TRBV20-1; J gene: TRBJ2-7; clone size: few; CDR3 protein: CSASGTSTTYEQYF; CDR3 DNA: TGCAGTGCTTCCGGGACCTCAACCACCTACGAGCAGTACTTC
D gene: .; V gene: TRBV15; J gene: TRBJ1-6; clone size: few; CDR3 protein: CATSHVNSPLHF; CDR3 DNA: TGTGCCACCAGTCACGTAAATTCACCCCTCCACTTT
D gene: .; V gene: TRBV28; J gene: TRBJ2-7; clone size: .; CDR3 protein: CARSLRSVSYEQYF; CDR3 DNA: TGTGCCCGCAGTTTACGGTCCGTCTCCTACGAGCAGTACTTC
D gene: .; V gene: TRBV6-4; J gene: TRBJ2-1; clone size: .; CDR3 protein: CASKGTAKNPLRGQFF; CDR3 DNA: TGTGCCAGCAAAGGGACAGCAAAAAACCCCCTCCGGGGGCAATTCTTC
D gene: TRBD1; V gene: TRBV6-2/TRBV6-3; J gene: TRBJ2-7; clone size: .; CDR3 protein: CASSEGAYSYEQYF; CDR3 DNA: TGTGCCAGCAGTGAGGGGGCCTACTCCTACGAGCAGTACTTC
D gene: .; V gene: TRBV10-3; J gene: TRBJ1-1; clone size: .; CDR3 protein: CAISGSSGTEAFF; CDR3 DNA: TGTGCCATCAGTGGGAGCAGTGGCACTGAAGCTTTCTTT
D gene: .; V gene: TRBV6-5; J gene: TRBJ2-1; clone size: .; CDR3 protein: CASRLGTPYNEQFF; CDR3 DNA: TGTGCCAGCAGGCTCGGGACTCCCTACAATGAGCAGTTCTTC
D gene: TRBD2; V gene: TRBV7-9; J gene: TRBJ2-5; clone size: few; CDR3 protein: CASSLETLAGTETQYF; CDR3 DNA: TGTGCCAGCAGCTTAGAGACACTAGCGGGGACGGAGACCCAGTACTTC
D gene: .; V gene: TRBV6-5; J gene: TRBJ1-4; clone size: few; CDR3 protein: CASSYSMVFLSGTNEKLFF; CDR3 DNA: TGTGCCAGCAGTTACTCGATGGTCTTCCTGTCGGGGACTAATGAAAAACTGTTTTTT
D gene: .; V gene: TRBV30; J gene: TRBJ1-2; clone size: .; CDR3 protein: CAWSVPGYGYTF; CDR3 DNA: TGTGCCTGGAGTGTACCCGGCTATGGCTACACCTTC
D gene: TRBD1; V gene: TRBV13; J gene: TRBJ2-1; clone size: many; CDR3 protein: CASSLDRDEQFF; CDR3 DNA: TGTGCCAGCAGCTTGGACAGGGATGAGCAGTTCTTC
D gene: .; V gene: TRBV27; J gene: TRBJ2-7; clone size: few; CDR3 protein: CASSSHRVGEQYF; CDR3 DNA: TGTGCCAGCAGTTCCCACAGGGTAGGCGAGCAGTACTTC
D gene: .; V gene: TRBV24-1; J gene: TRBJ2-3; clone size: .; CDR3 protein: CATSDAHTQYF; CDR3 DNA: TGTGCCACCAGTGACGCGCATACGCAGTATTTT
D gene: TRBD1; V gene: TRBV28; J gene: TRBJ1-5; clone size: .; CDR3 protein: CASNLYGTGVNQPQHF; CDR3 DNA: TGTGCCAGCAATTTATACGGGACAGGGGTCAATCAGCCCCAGCATTTT
D gene: TRBD2; V gene: TRBV10-3; J gene: TRBJ2-5; clone size: .; CDR3 protein: CAISESQAGGTQYF; CDR3 DNA: TGTGCCATCAGTGAGTCGCAAGCGGGGGGGACCCAGTACTTC
D gene: TRBD1; V gene: TRBV11-1; J gene: TRBJ2-5; clone size: .; CDR3 protein: CVSSPPGQQETQYF; CDR3 DNA: TGTGTCAGCAGCCCGCCGGGACAGCAAGAGACCCAGTACTTC
D gene: TRBD1; V gene: TRBV29-1; J gene: TRBJ2-3; clone size: few; CDR3 protein: CSVQRTGIRTDTQYF; CDR3 DNA: TGCAGCGTGCAGAGGACAGGGATTAGGACAGATACGCAGTATTTT
D gene: TRBD1; V gene: TRBV11-3; J gene: TRBJ1-3; clone size: once; CDR3 protein: CASSFSDPETGSFSDTIYF; CDR3 DNA: TGTGCCAGCAGCTTCTCGGATCCTGAGACAGGGAGTTTTTCGGACACCATATATTTT
D gene: .; V gene: TRBV7-2; J gene: TRBJ2-7; clone size: few; CDR3 protein: CASTPGGNYEQYF; CDR3 DNA: TGTGCCAGCACCCCTGGCGGGAACTACGAGCAGTACTTC
D gene: .; V gene: TRBV7-9; J gene: TRBJ2-1; clone size: .; CDR3 protein: CASSSPGASSYNEQFF; CDR3 DNA: TGTGCCAGCAGCTCCCCAGGGGCGAGCTCCTACAATGAGCAGTTCTTC
D gene: .; V gene: TRBV5-5; J gene: TRBJ2-2; clone size: .; CDR3 protein: CASSFNGTINWGELFF; CDR3 DNA: TGTGCCAGCAGCTTCAACGGGACGATAAACTGGGGGGAGCTGTTTTTT
D gene: .; V gene: TRBV21-1; J gene: TRBJ2-7; clone size: .; CDR3 protein: CASSKVKDEQYF; CDR3 DNA: TGTGCCAGCAGCAAAGTCAAGGACGAGCAGTACTTC